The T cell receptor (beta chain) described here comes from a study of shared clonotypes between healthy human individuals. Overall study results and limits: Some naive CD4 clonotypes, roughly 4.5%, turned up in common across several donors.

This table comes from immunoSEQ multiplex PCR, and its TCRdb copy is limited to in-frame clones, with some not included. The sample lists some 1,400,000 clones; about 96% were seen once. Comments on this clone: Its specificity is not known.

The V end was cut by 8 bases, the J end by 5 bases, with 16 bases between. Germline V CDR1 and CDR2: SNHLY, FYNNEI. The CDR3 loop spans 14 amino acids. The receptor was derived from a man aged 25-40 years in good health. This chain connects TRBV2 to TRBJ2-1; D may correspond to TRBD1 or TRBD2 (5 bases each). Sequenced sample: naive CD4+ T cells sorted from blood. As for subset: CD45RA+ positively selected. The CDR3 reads CASLRGRGDNEQFF. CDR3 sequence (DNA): TGTGCCAGCCTCCGAGGGAGAGGGGACAATGAGCAGTTCTTC. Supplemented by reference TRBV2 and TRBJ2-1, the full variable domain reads EPEVTQTPSHQVTQMGQEVILRCVPISNHLYFYWYRQILGQKVEFLVSFYNNEISEKSEIFDDQFSVERPDGSNFTLKIRSTKLEDSAMYFCASLRGRGDNEQFFGPGTRLTVL.